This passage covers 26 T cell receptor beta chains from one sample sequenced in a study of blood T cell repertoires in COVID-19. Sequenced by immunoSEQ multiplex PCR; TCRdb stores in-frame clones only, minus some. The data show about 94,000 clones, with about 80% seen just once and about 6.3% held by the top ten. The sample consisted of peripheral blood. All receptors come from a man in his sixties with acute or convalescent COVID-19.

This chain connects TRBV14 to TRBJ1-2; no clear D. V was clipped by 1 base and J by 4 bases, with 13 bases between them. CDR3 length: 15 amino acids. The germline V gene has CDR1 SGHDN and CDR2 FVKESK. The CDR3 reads CASSQVSGSSYGYTF. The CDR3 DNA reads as TGTGCCAGCAGCCAAGTATCTGGGAGCAGCTATGGCTACACCTTC.

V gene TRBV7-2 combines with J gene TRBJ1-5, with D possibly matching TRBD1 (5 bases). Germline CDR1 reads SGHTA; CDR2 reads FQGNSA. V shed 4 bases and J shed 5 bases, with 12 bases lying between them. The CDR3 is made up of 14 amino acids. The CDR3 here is CASSSTVSYQPQHF. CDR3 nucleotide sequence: TGTGCCAGCAGCTCGACAGTTTCCTATCAGCCCCAGCATTTT.

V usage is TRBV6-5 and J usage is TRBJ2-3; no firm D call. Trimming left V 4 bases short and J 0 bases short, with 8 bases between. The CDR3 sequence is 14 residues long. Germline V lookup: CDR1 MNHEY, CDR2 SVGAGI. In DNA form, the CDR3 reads TGTGCCAGCAGTTCGACCGGGAGCACAGATACGCAGTATTTT. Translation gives CASSSTGSTDTQYF.

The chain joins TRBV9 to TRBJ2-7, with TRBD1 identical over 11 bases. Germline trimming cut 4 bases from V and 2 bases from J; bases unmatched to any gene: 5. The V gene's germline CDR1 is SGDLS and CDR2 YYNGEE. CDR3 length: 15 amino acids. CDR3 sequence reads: CASSTGTGGPYEQYF. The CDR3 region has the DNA TGTGCCAGCAGCACAGGGACAGGGGGGCCCTACGAGCAGTACTTC. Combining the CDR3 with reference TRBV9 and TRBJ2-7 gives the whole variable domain DSGVTQTPKHLITATGQRVTLRCSPRSGDLSVYWYQQSLDQGLQFLIQYYNGEERAKGNILERFSAQQFPDLHSELNLSSLELGDSALYFCASSTGTGGPYEQYFGPGTRLTVT.

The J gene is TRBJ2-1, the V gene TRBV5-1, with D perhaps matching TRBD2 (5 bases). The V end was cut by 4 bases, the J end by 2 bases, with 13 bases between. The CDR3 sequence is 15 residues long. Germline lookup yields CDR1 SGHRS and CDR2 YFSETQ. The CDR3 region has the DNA TGCGCCAGCAGCCCCGGACTCACAACCTACAATGAGCAGTTCTTC. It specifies CASSPGLTTYNEQFF. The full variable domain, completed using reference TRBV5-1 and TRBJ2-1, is KAGVTQTPRYLIKTRGQQVTLSCSPISGHRSVSWYQQTPGQGLQFLFEYFSETQRNKGNFPGRFSGRQFSNSRSEMNVSTLELGDSALYLCASSPGLTTYNEQFFGPGTRLTVL.

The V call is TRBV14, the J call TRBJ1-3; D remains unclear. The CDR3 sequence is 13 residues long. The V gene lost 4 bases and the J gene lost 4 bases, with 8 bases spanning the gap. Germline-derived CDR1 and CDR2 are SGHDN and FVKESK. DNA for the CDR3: TGTGCCAGCAGCCTGGAGATAGGAAACACCATATATTTT. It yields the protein CASSLEIGNTIYF.

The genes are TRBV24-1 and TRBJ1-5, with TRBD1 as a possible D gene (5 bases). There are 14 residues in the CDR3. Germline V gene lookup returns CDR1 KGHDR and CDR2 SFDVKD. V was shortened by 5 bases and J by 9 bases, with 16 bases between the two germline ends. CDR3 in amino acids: CATSGGVGGAPQHF. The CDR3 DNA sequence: TGTGCCACCAGTGGGGGGGTTGGGGGTGCGCCCCAGCATTTT.

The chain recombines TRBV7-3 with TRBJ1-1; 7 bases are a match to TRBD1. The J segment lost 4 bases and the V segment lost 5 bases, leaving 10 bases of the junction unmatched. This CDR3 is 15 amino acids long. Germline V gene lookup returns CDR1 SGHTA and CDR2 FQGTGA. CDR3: CASSPSRTGPTEAFF. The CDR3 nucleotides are TGTGCCAGCAGCCCGTCGAGGACAGGACCCACTGAAGCTTTCTTT.

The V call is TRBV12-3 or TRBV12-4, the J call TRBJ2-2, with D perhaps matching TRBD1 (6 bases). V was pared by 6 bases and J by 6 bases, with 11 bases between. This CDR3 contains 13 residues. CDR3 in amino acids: CASSPRGAGELFF. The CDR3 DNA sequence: TGTGCCAGCAGCCCCAGGGGAGCCGGGGAGCTGTTTTTT.

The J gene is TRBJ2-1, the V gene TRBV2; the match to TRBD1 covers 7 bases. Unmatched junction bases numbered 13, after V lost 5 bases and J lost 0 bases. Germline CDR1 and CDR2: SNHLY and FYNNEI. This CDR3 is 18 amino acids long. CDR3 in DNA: TGTGCCAGCAGTTATATCGAACAGGGGAGACACTCCTACAATGAGCAGTTCTTC. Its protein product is CASSYIEQGRHSYNEQFF.

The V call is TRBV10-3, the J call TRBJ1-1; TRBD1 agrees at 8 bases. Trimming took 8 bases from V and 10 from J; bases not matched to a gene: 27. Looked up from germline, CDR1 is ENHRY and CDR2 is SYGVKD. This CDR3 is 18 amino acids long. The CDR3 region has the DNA TGTGCCATCGGGAAATTCTTCTTTGGGGACAGGCGGATACCGGGAGCTTTCTTT. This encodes CAIGKFFFGDRRIPGAFF.

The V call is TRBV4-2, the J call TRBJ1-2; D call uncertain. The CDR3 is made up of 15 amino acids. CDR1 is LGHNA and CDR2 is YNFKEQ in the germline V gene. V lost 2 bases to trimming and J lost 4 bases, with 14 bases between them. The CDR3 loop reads CASSQSNGELYGYTF. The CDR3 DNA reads TGTGCCAGCAGCCAAAGTAACGGGGAGCTCTATGGCTACACCTTC.

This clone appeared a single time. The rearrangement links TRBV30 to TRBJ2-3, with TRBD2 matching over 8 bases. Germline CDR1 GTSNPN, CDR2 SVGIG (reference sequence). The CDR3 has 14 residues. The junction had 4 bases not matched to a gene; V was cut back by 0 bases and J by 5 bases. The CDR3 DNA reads TGTGCCTGGAGTGTAAACGGGGGGGTAGATACGCAGTATTTT. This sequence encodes CAWSVNGGVDTQYF.

Here the CDR3 reads CATEGARNTEAFF. Written as DNA, the CDR3 is TGTGCCACGGAGGGGGCGCGAAACACTGAAGCTTTCTTT. The chain is built from TRBV18 and TRBJ1-1; 7 bases map to TRBD1. With 10 bases clipped from V and 2 bases from J, the junction kept 7 bases outside the gene matches. CDR1 is KGHSH, CDR2 LQKENI, per germline. The CDR3 is 13 residues long. The whole variable domain, remainder taken from reference TRBV18 and TRBJ1-1, is NAGVMQNPRHLVRRRGQEARLRCSPMKGHSHVYWYRQLPEEGLKFMVYLQKENIIDESGMPKERFSAEFPKEGPSILRIQQVVRGDSAAYFCATEGARNTEAFFGQGTRLTVV.

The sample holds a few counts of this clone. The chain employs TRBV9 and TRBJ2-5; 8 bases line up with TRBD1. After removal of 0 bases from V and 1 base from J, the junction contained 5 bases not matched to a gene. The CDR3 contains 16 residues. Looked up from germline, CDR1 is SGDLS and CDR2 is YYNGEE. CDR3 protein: CASSVGTGTGQETQYF. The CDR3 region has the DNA TGTGCCAGCAGCGTAGGCACCGGGACAGGCCAAGAGACCCAGTACTTC.

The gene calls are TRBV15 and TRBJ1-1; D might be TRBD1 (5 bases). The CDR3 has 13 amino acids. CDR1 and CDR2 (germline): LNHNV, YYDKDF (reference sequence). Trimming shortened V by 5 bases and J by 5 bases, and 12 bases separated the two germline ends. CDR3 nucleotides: TGTGCCACCAGCGGGGCAGTGTGGACTGAAGCTTTCTTT. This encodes CATSGAVWTEAFF.

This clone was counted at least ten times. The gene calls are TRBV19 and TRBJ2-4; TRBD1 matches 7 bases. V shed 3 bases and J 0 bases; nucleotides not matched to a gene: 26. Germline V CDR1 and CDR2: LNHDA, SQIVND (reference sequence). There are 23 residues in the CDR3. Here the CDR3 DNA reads TGTGCCAGTAGTATCCGGGGACAGAGCCCACCCTTATACCTGAATCTAGCCAAAAACATTCAGTACTTC. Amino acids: CASSIRGQSPPLYLNLAKNIQYF.

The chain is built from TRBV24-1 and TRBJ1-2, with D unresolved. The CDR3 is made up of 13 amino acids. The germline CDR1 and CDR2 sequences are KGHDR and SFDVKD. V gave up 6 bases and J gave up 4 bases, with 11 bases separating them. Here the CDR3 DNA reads TGTGCCACCAGTCGGGAAGACTTCTATGGCTACACCTTC. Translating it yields CATSREDFYGYTF.

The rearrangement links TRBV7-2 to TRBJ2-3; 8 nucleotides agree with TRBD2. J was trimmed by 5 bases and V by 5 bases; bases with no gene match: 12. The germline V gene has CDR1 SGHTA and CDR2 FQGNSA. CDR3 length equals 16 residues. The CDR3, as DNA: TGTGCCAGCAGCCCTAGGGACCGGGGGGGCCGAGATACGCAGTATTTT. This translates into CASSPRDRGGRDTQYF.

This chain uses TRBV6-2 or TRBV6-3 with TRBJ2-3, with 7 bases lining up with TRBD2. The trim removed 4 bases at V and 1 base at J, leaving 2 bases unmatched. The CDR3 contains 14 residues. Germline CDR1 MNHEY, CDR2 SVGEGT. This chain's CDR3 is CASSSAGGTDTQYF. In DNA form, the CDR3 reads TGTGCCAGCAGTTCCGCGGGGGGCACAGATACGCAGTATTTT.

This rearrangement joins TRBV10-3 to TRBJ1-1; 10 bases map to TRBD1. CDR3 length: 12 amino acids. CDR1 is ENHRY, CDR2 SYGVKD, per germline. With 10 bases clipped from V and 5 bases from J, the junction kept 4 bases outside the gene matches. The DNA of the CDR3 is TGTGCCAGCAGACAGGGGGCAACTGAAGCTTTCTTT. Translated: CASRQGATEAFF.

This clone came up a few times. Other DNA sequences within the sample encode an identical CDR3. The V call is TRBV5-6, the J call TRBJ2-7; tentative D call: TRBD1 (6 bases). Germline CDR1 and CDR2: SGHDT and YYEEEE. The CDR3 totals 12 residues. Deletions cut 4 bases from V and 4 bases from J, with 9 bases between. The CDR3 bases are TGTGCCAGCAGCCCGCAGGGGTACGAGCAGTACTTC. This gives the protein CASSPQGYEQYF.

This CDR3 reads CASSLERSLYSPLHF. CDR3 DNA sequence: TGTGCCAGCAGCTTAGAACGGAGCTTGTATTCACCCCTCCACTTT. The genes are TRBV11-2 and TRBJ1-6; D ambiguous. V lost 0 bases, J lost 8 bases, and 11 bases lay in between. Germline CDR1 reads SGHAT; CDR2 reads FQNNGV. The CDR3 is 15 residues long.

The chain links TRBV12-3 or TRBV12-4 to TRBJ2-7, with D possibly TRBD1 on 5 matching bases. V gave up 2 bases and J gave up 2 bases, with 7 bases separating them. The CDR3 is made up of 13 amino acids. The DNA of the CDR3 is TGTGCCAGCAGTTTAAGCAGGGCCTACGAGCAGTACTTC. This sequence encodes CASSLSRAYEQYF.

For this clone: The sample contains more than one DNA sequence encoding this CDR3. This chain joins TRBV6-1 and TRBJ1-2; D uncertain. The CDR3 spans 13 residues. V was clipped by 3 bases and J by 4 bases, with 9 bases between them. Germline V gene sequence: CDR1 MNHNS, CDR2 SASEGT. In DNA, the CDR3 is TGTGCCAGCAGTGAGGGCCCGCGCTATGGCTACACCTTC. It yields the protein CASSEGPRYGYTF.

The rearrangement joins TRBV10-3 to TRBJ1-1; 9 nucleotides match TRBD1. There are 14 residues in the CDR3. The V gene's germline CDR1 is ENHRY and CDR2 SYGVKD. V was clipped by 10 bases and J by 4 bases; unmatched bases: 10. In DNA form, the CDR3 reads TGTGCCACCAGGACAGGGGAGGCGGGCACTGAAGCTTTCTTT. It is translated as CATRTGEAGTEAFF.